This note documents a single T cell receptor beta chain sequence. This entry is derived from a study of blood T cell repertoires in COVID-19. About the research overall: Sites across the United States, Italy and Spain contributed samples from acute and convalescent COVID-19.

Sequencing used immunoSEQ multiplex PCR; TCRdb keeps in-frame clones, though not all of them. This table holds fewer than 150,000 clones, approximately 88% found once. Germline V gene lookup returns CDR1 SGHRS and CDR2 YFSETQ. V was clipped by 2 bases and J by 6 bases, with 14 bases between them. The CDR3 has 15 amino acids. The clonotype was recovered from a human donor in a cohort sampled during active COVID-19. V is TRBV5-1 and J is TRBJ2-2, with D maybe TRBD1 (7 bases). Sequenced input: peripheral blood. CDR3 coding DNA: TGCGCCAGCAGCTTACTTGCCAGGGGGGCCGGGGAGCTGTTTTTT. This translates into CASSLLARGAGELFF.